This entry lists 29 T cell receptor beta chains sequenced from one sample in a study of cytomegalovirus exposure and HLA in healthy donors. The PCR was carried out with 60 Vbeta primers and 13 Jbeta primers. Here immunoSEQ multiplex PCR was the method, and the copy in TCRdb shows in-frame clones only, minus some. The sample holds roughly 120,000 clones; 80% are singletons and the top ten take roughly 2.5%. The sequencing input was PBMCs. The receptors here all came from a man aged 25 to 40 in good health and CMV-seronegative.

V is TRBV19 and J is TRBJ1-5, with TRBD1 as a possible D gene (5 bases). The ends were cut back, 3 bases at V and 2 bases at J, with 14 bases in the middle. The CDR3 extends over 16 amino acids. CDR1 is LNHDA and CDR2 is SQIVND in the germline V gene (reference sequence). The CDR3 sequence is CASSMQTGGGNQPQHF. CDR3 nucleotide sequence: TGTGCCAGTAGTATGCAAACGGGGGGGGGCAATCAGCCCCAGCATTTT.

This chain connects TRBV28 to TRBJ2-5; the D gene is possibly TRBD1 (7 bases). The length of the CDR3 is 14 residues. The germline gives CDR1 MDHEN, CDR2 SYDVKM. V was cut by 7 bases and J by 4 bases, with 16 bases left in between. The CDR3 nucleotides read TGTGCCAGCAAAGGGCAGGGGGGTTCAGAGACCCAGTACTTC. Translated, it gives CASKGQGGSETQYF.

The chain joins TRBV6-6 to TRBJ1-5; D not resolved. Trimming removed 2 bases at V and 2 bases at J, with 4 bases between. Germline CDR1 is MNHNY and CDR2 is SVGAGI (reference sequence). The CDR3 is made up of 13 amino acids. The CDR3 nucleotides read TGTGCCAGCAGTTACGTAGGCAATCAGCCCCAGCATTTT. Translating gives CASSYVGNQPQHF.

For the CDR3, the DNA is TGCGCCAGCAGCCGGGACAGGGGCGGGAACACTGAAGCTTTCTTT. Its protein is CASSRDRGGNTEAFF. The chain carries TRBV5-1 and TRBJ1-1; 10 positions match TRBD1. The germline gives CDR1 SGHRS, CDR2 YFSETQ. J was trimmed by 1 base and V by 4 bases; bases with no gene match: 4. The CDR3 runs to 15 residues.

V gene TRBV7-6 combines with J gene TRBJ2-5; 7 bases align to TRBD1. In germline, CDR1 is SGHVS, CDR2 FNYEAQ. This CDR3 is 12 amino acids long. The ends lost 1 base at V and 10 bases at J; junction bases unmatched: 3. CDR3 coding DNA: TGTGCCAGCAGCTTAGGACAGGGCTACCAGTACTTC. Translated: CASSLGQGYQYF.

This chain uses TRBV28 with TRBJ1-4, with a weak D call TRBD1 (6 bases). Trimming shortened V by 3 bases and J by 0 bases, and 14 bases separated the two germline ends. Germline V gives CDR1 MDHEN, CDR2 SYDVKM. The CDR3 contains 17 residues. CDR3 DNA sequence: TGTGCCAGCAGTTTTGAGGACAGATTTGCAACTAATGAAAAACTGTTTTTT. Protein sequence: CASSFEDRFATNEKLFF.

On this clone itself: Its ends do not fully match the called genes, so a read error is possible. The J gene is TRBJ2-7, the V gene TRBV7-9, with D perhaps matching TRBD1 (5 bases). The CDR3 consists of 12 residues. Germline V gives CDR1 SEHNR, CDR2 FQNEAQ (reference sequence). CDR3 bases: TGTTCCAGCAGCTTAGGGGCAGGCGAGCAGTACTTC. Translation: CSSSLGAGEQYF.

The V and J genes are TRBV6-1 and TRBJ2-7; D might be TRBD2 (5 bases). This CDR3 contains 15 residues. Germline CDR1 and CDR2: MNHNS and SASEGT. V lost 8 bases, J lost 1 base, and 18 bases lay in between. The CDR3 DNA follows: TGTGCCAGCGGGAATCCCAGAGGGCCATCCTACGAGCAGTACTTC. It yields the protein CASGNPRGPSYEQYF.

The sample holds a few counts of this clone. The chain has TRBV6-1 and TRBJ2-2; a weak D match, TRBD1 (7 bases). Germline V CDR1 and CDR2: MNHNS, SASEGT. The CDR3 has 14 amino acids. Trimming shortened V by 3 bases and J by 7 bases, and 12 bases separated the two germline ends. DNA of the CDR3: TGTGCCAGCAGTGACCACAGGGGAGGCGGGGAGCTGTTTTTT. Amino acid sequence: CASSDHRGGGELFF.

V usage is TRBV18 and J usage is TRBJ2-6, with 9 bases lining up with TRBD1. Germline V gene lookup returns CDR1 KGHSH and CDR2 LQKENI. The CDR3 covers 17 residues. The junction had 6 bases not matched to a gene; V was cut back by 6 bases and J by 0 bases. The CDR3 sequence: CASSPGQGFSGANVLTF. The CDR3 DNA reads TGTGCCAGCTCTCCGGGACAGGGTTTCTCTGGGGCCAACGTCCTGACTTTC.

The CDR3 is CASKRELSNNQPQHF. For the CDR3, the DNA is TGTGCCAGTAAGAGGGAACTATCCAATAATCAGCCCCAGCATTTT. This chain links TRBV19 with TRBJ1-5, with D hard to call. Trimming took 7 bases from V and 4 from J, leaving 17 bases between them. The germline V gene encodes CDR1 LNHDA and CDR2 SQIVND (reference sequence). The CDR3 is made up of 15 amino acids.

The chain is built from TRBV6-1 and TRBJ2-7; no clear D gene. Germline CDR1 and CDR2: MNHNS and SASEGT. The CDR3 extends over 14 amino acids. The germline V and J ends were trimmed by 1 base and 2 bases, with 9 bases remaining between them. In DNA form, the CDR3 reads TGTGCCAGCAGTGAAGGAGGATACGCCTACGAGCAGTACTTC. It encodes CASSEGGYAYEQYF.

This chain connects TRBV6-5 to TRBJ2-7; perhaps TRBD2 as D (6 bases). CDR3 length equals 16 residues. Trimming pared 0 bases from V and 3 bases from J, leaving 15 bases between. CDR1 and CDR2 from the germline V gene are MNHEY and SVGAGI. CDR3 bases: TGTGCCAGCAGTTACTCTCGCCCGAGACTAGGCTACGAGCAGTACTTC. Amino acids: CASSYSRPRLGYEQYF.

The J gene is TRBJ2-1, the V gene TRBV9; 12 bases line up with TRBD2. This CDR3 has 14 residues. Germline CDR1 is SGDLS and CDR2 is YYNGEE. V shed 4 bases, J shed 8 bases, and the junction held 4 bases outside the gene matches. The CDR3 loop is CASSRTSGKDEQFF. DNA of the CDR3: TGTGCCAGCAGCCGGACTAGCGGGAAAGATGAGCAGTTCTTC.

This clone came up a few times. The rearrangement uses TRBV28 and TRBJ2-2; D might be TRBD1 (6 bases). The germline V gene encodes CDR1 MDHEN and CDR2 SYDVKM. The CDR3 runs to 16 residues. Between the trimmed V and J ends, which lost 3 bases and 6 bases, there was a span of 17 bases. CDR3 sequence (DNA): TGTGCCAGCAGTTTGCCGCACAGGGTAGGGGCCGGGGAGCTGTTTTTT. Amino acid sequence: CASSLPHRVGAGELFF.

This chain uses TRBV28 with TRBJ1-4, with D possibly matching TRBD1 (5 bases). CDR1 is MDHEN and CDR2 is SYDVKM in the germline V gene. V was shortened by 7 bases and J by 0 bases, with 12 bases between the two germline ends. This CDR3 spans 15 amino acids. The CDR3 is CASIGGDPTNEKLFF. The CDR3 region has the DNA TGTGCCAGCATCGGGGGGGATCCAACTAATGAAAAACTGTTTTTT.

This clone was observed once. The CDR3 is CASSFWTGASYEQYF. The CDR3 bases are TGTGCCAGTAGTTTCTGGACAGGGGCTAGCTACGAGCAGTACTTC. The V gene is TRBV19, the J gene TRBJ2-7; 9 positions match TRBD1. The germline gives CDR1 LNHDA, CDR2 SQIVND (reference sequence). V was pared by 5 bases and J by 3 bases, with 8 bases of the junction left unmatched. CDR3 size: 15 residues.

J is TRBJ2-1 and V is TRBV5-4; TRBD2 matches 12 bases. CDR1 is SGHNT and CDR2 is YYREEE in the germline V gene (reference sequence). V lost 4 bases and J lost 5; bases outside the gene matches: 13. The CDR3 is made up of 18 amino acids. CDR3 in DNA: TGTGCCAGCAGCCCTACACTCCTAGCGGGAGGGCCGGACAATGAGCAGTTCTTC. Translating gives CASSPTLLAGGPDNEQFF.

The J gene is TRBJ1-1, the V gene TRBV19; D is ambiguous. Germline loops: CDR1 LNHDA, CDR2 SQIVND (reference sequence). CDR3 length: 12 residues. Between the trimmed V and J ends, which lost 1 base and 7 bases, there was a span of 7 bases. The CDR3 nucleotides read TGTGCCAGTAGTATAGTCCGGGGTGAAGCTTTCTTT. Protein sequence: CASSIVRGEAFF.

This chain connects TRBV11-3 to TRBJ2-3, with D possibly TRBD1 on 5 matching bases. From germline, CDR1 is SGHNT and CDR2 YENEEA. CDR3 length: 14 residues. The ends were cut back, 5 bases at V and 2 bases at J, with 11 bases in the middle. CDR3 residues: CASSGGHPTDTQYF. CDR3 coding DNA: TGTGCCAGCAGCGGCGGACACCCCACAGATACGCAGTATTTT.

About this clone: Germline is not matched at one junction end, which may reflect a read error. The chain is built from TRBV10-1 and TRBJ2-7; the match to TRBD2 covers 7 bases. The CDR3 contains 12 residues. Germline CDR1 reads WNHNN; CDR2 reads SYGVQD (reference sequence). The CDR3: CASIRTTSRVDF. The CDR3 region has the DNA TGCGCCAGCATTCGAACGACTAGCAGGGTAGACTTC.

This clone was seen only a few times. The gene calls are TRBV6-5 and TRBJ2-1; 8 positions agree with TRBD1. The V and J ends lost 6 bases and 10 bases, in that order; junction bases with no gene match: 14. This CDR3 spans 15 amino acids. Germline lookup yields CDR1 MNHEY and CDR2 SVGAGI. The CDR3 region has the DNA TGTGCCAGCAGCTCCGGGACAGGCACCTTCTGGGAGCAGTTCTTC. Translating it yields CASSSGTGTFWEQFF.

V is TRBV10-3 and J is TRBJ2-3, with TRBD1 identical over 9 bases. From germline, CDR1 is ENHRY and CDR2 SYGVKD. This CDR3 contains 12 residues. V shed 10 bases, J shed 4 bases, and the junction held 3 bases outside the gene matches. The CDR3 here is CATQGAADTQYF. For the CDR3, the DNA is TGTGCCACACAGGGGGCCGCAGATACGCAGTATTTT.

The rearrangement joins TRBV19 to TRBJ1-1, with D uncertain. Germline values: CDR1 LNHDA, CDR2 SQIVND (reference sequence). This CDR3 region has 14 residues. V was shortened by 1 base and J by 0 bases, with 6 bases between the two germline ends. CDR3 residues: CASSIGQLNTEAFF. For the CDR3, the DNA is TGTGCCAGTAGTATAGGGCAGTTGAACACTGAAGCTTTCTTT.

V usage is TRBV5-6 and J usage is TRBJ2-7; TRBD2 matches 7 bases. Germline V CDR1 and CDR2: SGHDT, YYEEEE. The CDR3 sequence is 15 residues long. The trim removed 2 bases at V and 3 bases at J, leaving 8 bases unmatched. In DNA, the CDR3 is TGTGCCAGCAGCTTTTTTGTGGGAGGGAGCTACGAGCAGTACTTC. This encodes CASSFFVGGSYEQYF.

This rearrangement joins TRBV27 to TRBJ1-5; 8 bases map to TRBD1. V gave up 2 bases and J gave up 4 bases; unmatched junction bases: 4. The CDR3 totals 15 residues. From germline, CDR1 is MNHEY and CDR2 SMNVEV (reference sequence). CDR3 nucleotide sequence: TGTGCCAGCAGTTTAATTAGGGACAGGAATCAGCCCCAGCATTTT. This codes for CASSLIRDRNQPQHF.

The rearrangement joins TRBV27 to TRBJ1-5; the D gene is possibly TRBD1 (6 bases). Trimming cost V 5 bases and J 3 bases, with 20 bases left between them. The CDR3 is made up of 17 amino acids. CDR1 and CDR2 from the germline V gene are MNHEY and SMNVEV (reference sequence). This chain's CDR3 is CASSPARGKNSNQPQHF. The CDR3 DNA reads as TGTGCCAGCAGTCCCGCCAGGGGAAAAAATTCCAATCAGCCCCAGCATTTT.

In this sample, this clone turned up once. One junction end does not reproduce the germline sequence, and a read error may be involved. The rearrangement joins TRBV29-1 to TRBJ1-2, with TRBD1 as a possible D gene (6 bases). This CDR3 comprises 12 residues. Germline CDR1 and CDR2: SQVTM and ANQGSEA. The chain's CDR3 is CSVGEQGRGYPF. Written as DNA, the CDR3 is TGCAGCGTTGGAGAACAGGGTAGAGGCTACCCCTTC.

In its sample, this clone was seen once. The chain combines TRBV6-6 with TRBJ2-7; D may be TRBD2 (5 bases). The CDR3 contains 13 residues. The germline V and J ends were trimmed by 2 bases and 3 bases, with 8 bases remaining between them. From germline, CDR1 is MNHNY and CDR2 SVGAGI (reference sequence). The CDR3 bases are TGTGCCAGCAGTTACCTCGAGGGCTACGAGCAGTACTTC. This encodes CASSYLEGYEQYF.